This TCR beta chain was profiled in a study of beta chain features in type 1 diabetes. Turning to the study itself: The patients were much like the healthy donors in age, gender and cell yields.

Reverse transcription of all isolated RNA meant that expressed TCRB transcripts were sequenced. The assay was immunoSEQ multiplex PCR, and TCRdb's table has in-frame clones only and misses some. The sample has 300,000 to 400,000 clones, 10% to 15% seen once. This clone showed up just a few times. As yet, its antigen is unknown. Study-wide findings and caveats: Small HLA sub-analyses could not settle whether HLA shapes TCRB rearrangement. Comparison showed that naive, central memory and Treg TCRB repertoires appeared more similar among patients than among healthy donors. TCRB CDR3s from Type 1 diabetes patients were moderately but significantly shorter in all four CD4+ subsets.

This receptor was identified in a man aged 18 to 30 in good health. The material sequenced was naive CD4+ T cells from blood.

The CDR3 spells CASSEALPDSLPYNEQFF. The CDR3 DNA follows: TGTGCCAGCAGTGAAGCACTACCGGACAGCCTCCCCTACAATGAGCAGTTCTTC. This chain connects TRBV2 to TRBJ2-1, with D possibly TRBD1 on 6 matching bases. CDR1 SNHLY and CDR2 FYNNEI come from the germline V gene. The length of the CDR3 is 18 residues. V dropped 0 bases and J dropped 2 bases, with 17 bases sitting between them.